This record concerns one T cell receptor (beta chain) sequence. The junction departs from germline at one end; a sequencing error may be responsible. This CDR3 region has 18 residues. Germline V gives CDR1 WNHNN, CDR2 SYGVQD (reference sequence). This specimen comes from a study of blood T cell repertoires in COVID-19. The overall study: COVID-19 samples collected from the United States, Italy and Spain covered acute and convalescent phases. T cells, B-cell-depleted T cells, or PBMCs supplied cDNA or gDNA.

Sequenced by immunoSEQ multiplex PCR; TCRdb stores in-frame clones only, minus some. The table includes about 250,000 clones, roughly 84% detected once. Seattle enrolled patients during active infection and tracked them longitudinally. The clonotype comes from a human donor with COVID-19, enrolled during active disease. The donor label of this sample is uncertain. This chain connects TRBV10-1 to TRBJ2-5, with 9 positions matching TRBD1. The specimen was peripheral blood. CDR3 sequence (DNA): TGCGCCAGCCAAACCCGGACAGGGGCGGACCACCTCCAAGGGACCCAGTACTTC. This codes for CASQTRTGADHLQGTQYF.